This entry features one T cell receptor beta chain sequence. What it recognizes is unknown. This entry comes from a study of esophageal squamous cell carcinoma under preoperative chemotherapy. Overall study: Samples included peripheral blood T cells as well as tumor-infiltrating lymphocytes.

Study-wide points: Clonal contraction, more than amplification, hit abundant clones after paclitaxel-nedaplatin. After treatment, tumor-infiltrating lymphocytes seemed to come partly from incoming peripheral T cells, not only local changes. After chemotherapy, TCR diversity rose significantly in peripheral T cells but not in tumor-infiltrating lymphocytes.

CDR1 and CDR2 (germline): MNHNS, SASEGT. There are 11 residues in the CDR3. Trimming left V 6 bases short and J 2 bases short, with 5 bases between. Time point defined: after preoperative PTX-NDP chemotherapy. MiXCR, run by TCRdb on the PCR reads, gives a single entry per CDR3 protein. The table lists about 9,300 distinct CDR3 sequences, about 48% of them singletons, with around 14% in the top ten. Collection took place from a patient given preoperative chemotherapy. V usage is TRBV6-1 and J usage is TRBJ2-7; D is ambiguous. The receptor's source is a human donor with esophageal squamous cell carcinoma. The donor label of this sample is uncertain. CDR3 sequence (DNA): TGTGCCAGCAGGCGCGCCTACGAGCAGTACTTC. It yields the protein CASRRAYEQYF.